This T cell receptor (beta chain) was identified during a study of T cell changes during pregnancy in multiple sclerosis. This clone was recorded once. Generated by immunoSEQ multiplex PCR, the TCRdb table keeps only in-frame clones and is missing some. This sample has around 40,000 clones, with around nine tenths found just once. The CDR3 has 16 amino acids. CDR1 KGHSH and CDR2 LQKENI come from the germline V gene. Losses at the gene ends were 3 bases for V and 3 bases for J; bases not matched to a gene: 8. The sequence came from a female donor with multiple sclerosis, enrolled in a pregnancy study. The source was CD4+ T cells from peripheral blood mononuclear cells, collected in the second trimester of pregnancy. The rearrangement uses TRBV18 and TRBJ2-1, with 7 nucleotides matching TRBD2. This CDR3 is CASSPQEGLYYNEQFF. The CDR3 DNA sequence: TGTGCCAGCTCACCCCAGGAGGGACTATACTACAATGAGCAGTTCTTC.